The clone carrying this T cell receptor (beta chain) was seen only a few times. The target antigen is unknown. Peripheral blood, around 9.4 milliliters per donor, was collected. The ends were cut back, 0 bases at V and 4 bases at J, with 4 bases in the middle. This CDR3 has 13 amino acids. Germline loops: CDR1 SGDLS, CDR2 YYNGEE. Combining a sample-barcoded 5' primer with a J-beta primer mix, a second PCR ran for roughly 7 to 11 cycles. TCRdb independently ran MiXCR on the 5' RACE reads; one entry per CDR3 protein. Here the sample spans about a million distinct CDR3 sequences, roughly 43% being singletons. The data are from a study of blood T cells in healthy people across ages. Study summary: Every two T cells gave about one barcoded beta molecule via template switching.

Broader study findings: It was not known whether donors were CMV positive (a possible confounder of expanded clonotype changes).

The rearrangement uses TRBV9 and TRBJ2-2; D gene uncertain. The sequence was collected from a man between 25 and 39 years old in good health. The specimen sequenced was blood. The CDR3 is CASSVGFTGELFF. As DNA, the CDR3 is TGTGCCAGCAGCGTAGGCTTCACCGGGGAGCTGTTTTTT.